These T cell receptor beta chains were read from a single sample in a study of T cell changes during pregnancy in multiple sclerosis. Profiled with immunoSEQ multiplex PCR; TCRdb holds only in-frame clones, not every one. The repertoire consists of roughly 70,000 clones, with approximately 92% occurring once and the leading ten covering 2.8%. The input for sequencing was peripheral blood, taken in the third trimester of pregnancy. The origin of the receptors is a female donor in good health, enrolled as a control in a pregnancy study. The CDR3 runs from the conserved cysteine through the conserved F or W. The order of the fields is CDR3 protein, V gene.

CDR3aa: CASRNRGRGQPQHF
v_gene: TRBV6-5

CDR3aa: CASRKLAKSSYEQYF
v_gene: TRBV6-5

CDR3aa: CASRRGFGANVLTF
v_gene: TRBV27

CDR3aa: CASTGTSGSRSTGELFF
v_gene: TRBV5-4

CDR3aa: CASSLVGLYNEQFF
v_gene: TRBV7-9

CDR3aa: CAWIQAGGPIDTQYF
v_gene: TRBV30

CDR3aa: CASTLAGGFHEQYF
v_gene: TRBV6-5

CDR3aa: CAWRLPSGGSYEQYF
v_gene: TRBV30

CDR3aa: CASSRSRGLNTEAFF
v_gene: TRBV10-1

CDR3aa: CASSVEGGLQETQYF
v_gene: TRBV9

CDR3aa: CAIRAGRDTQYF
v_gene: TRBV10-3

CDR3aa: CASSEVPGQGAVGYTF
v_gene: TRBV6-1

CDR3aa: CASSLSRGQNYGYTF
v_gene: TRBV28

CDR3aa: CASTMTGLFDYGYTF
v_gene: TRBV2

CDR3aa: CASSPEHLSYEQYF
v_gene: TRBV5-4

CDR3aa: CASSYTGGINYGYTF
v_gene: TRBV5-1

CDR3aa: CASSQVQGEAFF
v_gene: TRBV14

CDR3aa: CASSTFRDAVVAGELFF
v_gene: TRBV18

CDR3aa: CASSLSQGTTPLHF
v_gene: TRBV28

CDR3aa: CASSPPSRGYGYTF
v_gene: TRBV18

CDR3aa: CASSEYRGGSTDTQYF
v_gene: TRBV6-1

CDR3aa: CASSLAGQGTEAFF
v_gene: TRBV5-4

CDR3aa: CASSLGGVVVPTGEKLFF
v_gene: TRBV5-4

CDR3aa: CASSLEGTGADTQYF
v_gene: TRBV5-1

CDR3aa: CASNRTSRKHNEQFF
v_gene: TRBV19

CDR3aa: CASRGGGWGEAFF
v_gene: TRBV6-5

CDR3aa: CSASIEQFF
v_gene: TRBV20-1

CDR3aa: CASRGQGAWYEQYF
v_gene: TRBV28

CDR3aa: CAITPGQAYEQYF
v_gene: TRBV10-3

CDR3aa: CASSFSGTGGAYNYGYTF
v_gene: TRBV28

CDR3aa: CASSFMPFNRRDRGNGYTF
v_gene: TRBV28

CDR3aa: CASSNRGLEQYF
v_gene: TRBV21-1